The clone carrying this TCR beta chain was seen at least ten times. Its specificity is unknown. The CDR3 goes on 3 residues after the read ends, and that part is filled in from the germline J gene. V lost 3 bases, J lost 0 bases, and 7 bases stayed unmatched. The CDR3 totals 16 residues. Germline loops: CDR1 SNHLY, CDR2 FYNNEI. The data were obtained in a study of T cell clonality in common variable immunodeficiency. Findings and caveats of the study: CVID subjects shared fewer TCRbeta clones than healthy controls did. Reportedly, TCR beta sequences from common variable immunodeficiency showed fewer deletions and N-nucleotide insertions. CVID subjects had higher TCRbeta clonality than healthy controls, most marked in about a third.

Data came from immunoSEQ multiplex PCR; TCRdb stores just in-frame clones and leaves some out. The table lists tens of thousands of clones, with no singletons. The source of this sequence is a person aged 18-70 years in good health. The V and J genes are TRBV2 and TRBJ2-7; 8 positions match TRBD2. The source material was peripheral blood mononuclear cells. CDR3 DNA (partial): TGTGCCAGCAGTGATGTCCTAGCGGGTAACTCCTACGAG. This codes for CASSDVLAGNSYE. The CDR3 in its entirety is CASSDVLAGNSYEQYF.